The 32 T cell receptor beta chains presented below share a single source sample, sequenced in a study of metastatic and nonmetastatic thyroid tumors. TCRdb re-clonotyped the PCR reads via MiXCR. The sample lists some 45,000 clones; 9.5% to 13% were seen once. Thyroid surgery was preceded by no treatment in any patient. What was sequenced was blood. Source of these receptors: a male donor with papillary thyroid cancer or a benign thyroid nodule (not recorded which). Some clones in this sample may be carry-over from other donors' samples.

This clone was observed many times. This chain uses TRBV11-1 with TRBJ1-2; perhaps TRBD1 as D (6 bases). Per germline, CDR1 SGHAT and CDR2 FQDESV (reference sequence). V dropped 0 bases and J dropped 0 bases, with 17 bases sitting between them. The CDR3 spans 18 residues. In nucleotides, the CDR3 is TGTGCCAGCAGCTTAGCGCAGGGGCTTGGAACTGCTAACTATGGCTACACCTTC. Its protein is CASSLAQGLGTANYGYTF. Full variable domain (outside the CDR3, taken from reference TRBV11-1 and TRBJ1-2): EAEVAQSPRYKITEKSQAVAFWCDPISGHATLYWYRQILGQGPELLVQFQDESVVDDSQLPKDRFSAERLKGVDSTLKIQPAELGDSAMYLCASSLAQGLGTANYGYTFGSGTRLTVV.

At least ten counts were recorded for this clone. CDR3 nucleotides: TGCAGTGTCCCGTTGGAGAACACTGAAGCTTTCTTT. As protein: CSVPLENTEAFF. The V call is TRBV20-1, the J call TRBJ1-1; unclear D gene. This CDR3 is built from 12 residues. V lost 7 bases and J 1 base, leaving 10 bases between the germline ends. CDR1 and CDR2 (germline): DFQATT, SNEGSKA (reference sequence).

This clone has ten or more counts. The genes are TRBV7-2 and TRBJ1-3; D gene unclear. V gave up 5 bases and J gave up 0 bases, with 5 bases separating them. This CDR3 has 13 residues. CDR1 is SGHTA and CDR2 is FQGNSA in the germline V gene. The CDR3 coding sequence is TGTGCCAGCAGCGGACTCTCTGGAAACACCATATATTTT. It codes for CASSGLSGNTIYF.

This clone was picked up many times. Here the CDR3 reads CSVDRLQNTGELFF. In DNA form, the CDR3 reads TGCAGCGTTGACAGGTTGCAGAACACCGGGGAGCTGTTTTTT. This rearrangement joins TRBV29-1 to TRBJ2-2; no reliable D call. Trimming took off 3 bases at V and 1 base at J, with 9 bases between the two ends. Germline assignment: CDR1 SQVTM and CDR2 ANQGSEA. The CDR3 totals 14 residues.

Notes on this clone: This may arise from a read error, as a much more abundant clone is one base away. Other DNA sequences in this specimen translate into the identical CDR3. The chain employs TRBV7-9 and TRBJ2-5; D ambiguous. This CDR3 contains 12 residues. Trimming stripped 6 bases from V and 7 bases from J, with 12 bases between. Looked up from germline, CDR1 is SEHNR and CDR2 is FQNEAQ (reference sequence). The CDR3 here is CASSPAKVTQYF. CDR3 DNA sequence: TGTGCCAGCAGTCCTGCGAAGGTGACCCAGTACTTC.

There are many counts of this clone. V usage is TRBV2 and J usage is TRBJ2-7, with D unclear. The germline V and J ends were trimmed by 6 bases and 9 bases, with 12 bases remaining between them. Looked up from germline, CDR1 is SNHLY and CDR2 is FYNNEI. The CDR3 spans 11 residues. CDR3 amino acids: CASSPGPGQYF. The CDR3 nucleotides read TGTGCCAGCAGCCCCGGCCCCGGGCAGTACTTC.

The rearrangement joins TRBV4-1 to TRBJ2-1; D may be TRBD1 or TRBD2 (5 bases each). Trimming stripped 10 bases from V and 10 bases from J, with 29 bases between. CDR3 length: 16 residues. Germline CDR1 MGHRA, CDR2 YSYEKL. The CDR3 sequence is CAICPTGIQTGDEQFF. The CDR3 nucleotides read TGCGCCATCTGCCCCACCGGTATACAAACTGGGGACGAGCAGTTCTTC.

This clone was seen at least ten times. The chain carries TRBV30 and TRBJ1-1; D is undetermined. This CDR3 spans 12 amino acids. Germline CDR1 GTSNPN, CDR2 SVGIG (reference sequence). Trimming removed 4 bases at V and 8 bases at J, with 14 bases between. CDR3 sequence reads: CAWIWEEREAFF. The DNA of the CDR3 is TGTGCCTGGATTTGGGAAGAGCGGGAAGCTTTCTTT.

Many counts were recorded for this clone. The genes are TRBV4-3 and TRBJ2-7; D is uncertain. This CDR3 spans 14 amino acids. CDR1 LGHNA and CDR2 YSLEER come from the germline V gene. V lost 0 bases and J 3 bases, leaving 9 bases between the germline ends. CDR3 in DNA: TGCGCCAGCAGCCAAGATTTAGAGTTCTACGAGCAGTACTTC. Its translation is CASSQDLEFYEQYF.

Of note for this clone: This may arise from a read error, as a much more abundant clone is one base away. Distinct nucleotide sequences in the sample also encode this CDR3. In nucleotides, the CDR3 is TGCGCCAGCAGCCCGCTGGCTGACGGCACAGATACGCAGTATTTT. It encodes CASSPLADGTDTQYF. V usage is TRBV4-3 and J usage is TRBJ2-3; no definite D call. V was pared by 4 bases and J by 1 base, with 12 bases between. The CDR3 is 15 amino acids. Germline CDR1 and CDR2: LGHNA and YSLEER.

This clone has at least ten counts. The genes are TRBV12-3 or TRBV12-4 and TRBJ2-6; D not certain. The CDR3 covers 14 residues. V was cut by 5 bases and J by 2 bases, with 7 bases left in between. This chain's CDR3 is CASSEVTGANVLTF. As DNA, the CDR3 is TGTGCCAGCAGTGAGGTAACTGGGGCCAACGTCCTGACTTTC.

This clone was observed at least ten times. Other DNA variants within this sample encode the same CDR3. The chain carries TRBV6-2 or TRBV6-3 and TRBJ1-1; 7 bases line up with TRBD1. The germline V gene has CDR1 MNHEY and CDR2 SVGEGT. Germline trimming cut 10 bases from V and 6 bases from J; bases unmatched to any gene: 17. This CDR3 has 15 residues. The CDR3 reads CATQTGTASAAEAFF. The CDR3 bases are TGTGCCACCCAGACCGGGACAGCAAGCGCCGCTGAAGCTTTCTTT.

This clone was seen only a few times. The chain combines TRBV19 with TRBJ2-7, with no clear D. Trimming took 3 bases from V and 3 from J, leaving 9 bases between them. The CDR3 runs 13 residues. CDR1 and CDR2 (germline): LNHDA, SQIVND (reference sequence). The CDR3 DNA reads TGTGCCAGTAGTATTGCTGTATGCTACGAGCAGTACTTC. Amino acids: CASSIAVCYEQYF.

Ten or more counts support this clone. CDR3 sequence (DNA): TGCGCCAGCAGCATCCAGACAGGCTTCTCCTACAATGAGCAGTTCTTC. This gives the protein CASSIQTGFSYNEQFF. The J gene is TRBJ2-1, the V gene TRBV5-1, with D possibly being TRBD1 (6 bases). V was cut by 4 bases and J by 0 bases, with 14 bases left in between. The CDR3 extends over 16 amino acids. Germline V CDR1 and CDR2: SGHRS, YFSETQ.

The table lists this clone with many counts. The rearrangement uses TRBV20-1 and TRBJ2-7; TRBD2 might be the D (6 bases). CDR3 length: 12 residues. V was cut by 3 bases and J by 11 bases, with 17 bases left in between. Germline lookup yields CDR1 DFQATT and CDR2 SNEGSKA (reference sequence). CDR3: CSASLNRDSKYF. CDR3 coding DNA: TGCAGTGCTAGCCTAAACCGGGACTCCAAGTACTTC.

This clone came up many times. CDR3 in DNA: TGTGCCAGCAACAAACTTCCGACAGGCCTGAATCAGCCCCAGCATTTT. Translation: CASNKLPTGLNQPQHF. The gene calls are TRBV6-1 and TRBJ1-5; D perhaps matches TRBD1 (6 bases). Trimming cost V 7 bases and J 4 bases, with 20 bases left between them. This CDR3 is built from 16 residues. Germline V gene data show CDR1 as MNHNS and CDR2 as SASEGT.

This clone is deemed medium-sized. The gene calls are TRBV28 and TRBJ2-7, with TRBD1 matching 7 bases. The CDR3 is made up of 14 amino acids. CDR1 is MDHEN and CDR2 is SYDVKM in the germline V gene. Trimming removed 2 bases from V and 3 bases from J; junction bases left unmatched: 4. The CDR3 sequence: CASSLEQGIYEQYF. Written as DNA, the CDR3 is TGTGCCAGCAGTTTAGAACAGGGGATCTACGAGCAGTACTTC. Combining the CDR3 with reference TRBV28 and TRBJ2-7 gives the whole variable domain DVKVTQSSRYLVKRTGEKVFLECVQDMDHENMFWYRQDPGLGLRLIYFSYDVKMKEKGDIPEGYSVSREKKERFSLILESASTNQTSMYLCASSLEQGIYEQYFGPGTRLTVT.

There are a few counts of this clone. The V and J genes are TRBV5-4 and TRBJ1-1; D unclear. Germline-derived CDR1 and CDR2 are SGHNT and YYREEE (reference sequence). V shed 4 bases and J shed 4 bases, with 17 bases lying between them. This CDR3 has 15 amino acids. The DNA of the CDR3 is TGTGCCAGCAGCACCCAGACGGCCCGGGGCACTGAAGCTTTCTTT. Its protein is CASSTQTARGTEAFF. The full variable domain, completed using reference TRBV5-4 and TRBJ1-1, is ETGVTQSPTHLIKTRGQQVTLRCSSQSGHNTVSWYQQALGQGPQFIFQYYREEENGRGNFPPRFSGLQFPNYSSELNVNALELDDSALYLCASSTQTARGTEAFFGQGTRLTVV.

In its sample, this clone was seen many times. CDR3 protein: CSARAARQGGVNEQFF. The CDR3 DNA reads as TGCAGTGCTAGAGCGGCCCGACAGGGAGGGGTCAATGAGCAGTTCTTC. The rearrangement links TRBV20-1 to TRBJ2-1; either TRBD1 or TRBD2 may supply D (7 bases each). The CDR3 contains 16 residues. Germline V lookup: CDR1 DFQATT, CDR2 SNEGSKA (reference sequence). V was clipped by 1 base and J by 6 bases, with 19 bases between them.

The table lists this clone with many counts. The gene calls are TRBV5-1 and TRBJ2-7; D unresolved. The CDR3 extends over 11 amino acids. V lost 0 bases and J 4 bases, leaving 2 bases between the germline ends. Germline lookup yields CDR1 SGHRS and CDR2 YFSETQ. The chain's CDR3 is CASSLGYEQYF. CDR3 DNA: TGCGCCAGCAGCTTGGGTTACGAGCAGTACTTC.

This clone has a count of ten or more. The chain joins TRBV7-8 to TRBJ1-6; 9 nucleotides agree with TRBD1. The CDR3 contains 15 residues. The V segment lost 5 bases and the J segment 7 bases; nucleotides outside the gene matches: 6. CDR1 and CDR2 from the germline V gene are SGHVS and FQNEAQ. CDR3 in amino acids: CASSRGTGKNSPLHF. The CDR3 DNA reads as TGTGCCAGCAGCCGTGGGACAGGGAAGAATTCACCCCTCCACTTT.

On this clone itself: A clone one base away is much larger, so this may be a read error. Different DNA sequences within this sample yield the same CDR3. V usage is TRBV29-1 and J usage is TRBJ2-2, with 16 bases lining up with TRBD2. Germline CDR1 is SQVTM and CDR2 is ANQGSEA. The CDR3 is 16 amino acids. This CDR3 reads CSVGGLAGGRTGELFF. CDR3 bases: TGCAGCGTTGGGGGACTAGCGGGAGGGCGGACCGGGGAGTTGTTTTTT.

This clone was picked up many times. The chain couples TRBV14 to TRBJ1-1, with 8 bases lining up with TRBD1. CDR3 length equals 13 residues. J was trimmed by 5 bases and V by 2 bases; bases with no gene match: 1. The germline gives CDR1 SGHDN, CDR2 FVKESK. The CDR3 loop is CASSQTGGTEAFF. CDR3 in DNA: TGTGCCAGCAGCCAAACAGGGGGGACTGAAGCTTTCTTT.

The chain couples TRBV30 to TRBJ1-6; 8 bases are a match to TRBD1. The CDR3 extends over 15 amino acids. After removal of 2 bases from V and 6 bases from J, the junction contained 6 bases not matched to a gene. Germline CDR1 GTSNPN, CDR2 SVGIG (reference sequence). The CDR3 sequence is CAWSMTGVINSPLHF. The CDR3 nucleotides read TGTGCCTGGAGTATGACAGGGGTAATTAATTCACCCCTCCACTTT.

The rearrangement links TRBV2 to TRBJ1-2; D is unclear. Germline CDR1 and CDR2: SNHLY and FYNNEI. V was cut by 2 bases and J by 2 bases, with 9 bases left in between. This CDR3 is 14 amino acids long. The CDR3 sequence is CASSETAVNYGYTF. As DNA, the CDR3 is TGTGCCAGCAGTGAAACAGCGGTCAACTATGGCTACACCTTC.

This clone ranks as medium-sized. The J gene is TRBJ2-7, the V gene TRBV6-5; 7 positions match TRBD2. The germline V gene encodes CDR1 MNHEY and CDR2 SVGAGI. This CDR3 spans 12 amino acids. Trimming at V came to 1 base and at J to 6 bases, leaving 0 bases not matched to a gene. The CDR3 spells CASSYWGGEQYF. In nucleotides, the CDR3 is TGTGCCAGCAGTTACTGGGGGGGCGAGCAGTACTTC.

As regards this clone: The conserved phenylalanine or tryptophan normally closing the CDR3 is absent here, so this likely arose from a read error. This rearrangement joins TRBV7-2 to TRBJ1-5, with D perhaps matching TRBD1 (5 bases). With 5 bases removed from V and 3 bases from J, the gap between germline ends came to 8 bases. CDR1 SGHTA and CDR2 FQGNSA come from the germline V gene. The CDR3 is made up of 13 amino acids. CDR3 DNA sequence: TGTGCCAGCAGCCACGGGGCCAATCAGCCCCAGCATTCT. Encoded protein: CASSHGANQPQHS.

The chain employs TRBV6-4 and TRBJ2-3; 10 positions agree with TRBD2. Trimming took 0 bases from V and 3 from J; bases not matched to a gene: 3. The CDR3 runs to 16 residues. CDR1 MRHNA and CDR2 SNTAGT come from the germline V gene. CDR3: CASSDSASGSTDTQYF. The CDR3 DNA reads TGTGCCAGCAGTGACTCTGCTAGCGGGAGTACAGATACGCAGTATTTT.

This clone was observed at least ten times. The chain carries TRBV4-2 and TRBJ2-5; D is undetermined. The CDR3 has 14 residues. V was pared by 5 bases and J by 5 bases, with 15 bases between. Looked up from germline, CDR1 is LGHNA and CDR2 is YNFKEQ. CDR3 coding DNA: TGTGCCAGCAGCGGCGGAAAGTACGGGGAGACCCAGTACTTC. Translated, it gives CASSGGKYGETQYF.

This clone came up many times. The chain carries TRBV19 and TRBJ2-1; no reliable D call. V dropped 1 base and J dropped 7 bases, with 14 bases sitting between them. Germline CDR1 is LNHDA and CDR2 is SQIVND (reference sequence). The CDR3 is made up of 15 amino acids. The CDR3 DNA follows: TGTGCCAGTAGTATAGCCTACACCCAAAGGAATGAGCAGTTCTTC. It translates to CASSIAYTQRNEQFF.

This clone was seen repeatedly, ten times or more. This rearrangement joins TRBV28 to TRBJ2-5, with 10 bases identical to TRBD2. V was clipped by 6 bases and J by 6 bases; unmatched bases: 19. Germline values: CDR1 MDHEN, CDR2 SYDVKM. The CDR3 spans 18 residues. The CDR3 reads CASSLTGLSGRGRKTQYF. The CDR3 nucleotides read TGTGCCAGCAGCCTAACCGGACTGAGCGGGAGGGGGAGGAAGACCCAGTACTTC.

This clone appeared many times. In DNA form, the CDR3 reads TGTGCCAGCCGCAGCGGGACGACCAAAAACATTCAGTACTTC. It is translated as CASRSGTTKNIQYF. The chain uses TRBV6-2 or TRBV6-3 and TRBJ2-4; 7 positions match TRBD2. Germline V gives CDR1 MNHEY, CDR2 SVGEGT. CDR3 length: 14 amino acids. V was clipped by 8 bases and J by 2 bases; unmatched bases: 6.